One and the same sample provided the 6 T cell receptor beta chains below, sequenced in a study of tumor-infiltrating lymphocytes in localized non-small cell lung cancer. Clones were read by immunoSEQ multiplex PCR, and TCRdb kept only the in-frame ones, dropping some. The repertoire holds 12,000 or so clones, about four fifths seen once, with approximately 4.2% in the top ten. The sample was lung tumor tissue. These receptors were taken from a human donor with non-small cell lung cancer.

The chain uses TRBV18 and TRBJ1-2; D is unresolved. Germline values: CDR1 KGHSH, CDR2 LQKENI. Trimming pared 2 bases from V and 6 bases from J, leaving 10 bases between. CDR3 length equals 13 residues. The CDR3 protein is CASSPKLRDGYTF. CDR3 DNA: TGTGCCAGCTCACCAAAACTACGGGATGGCTACACCTTC. The full variable domain, rest sourced from reference TRBV18 and TRBJ1-2, is NAGVMQNPRHLVRRRGQEARLRCSPMKGHSHVYWYRQLPEEGLKFMVYLQKENIIDESGMPKERFSAEFPKEGPSILRIQQVVRGDSAAYFCASSPKLRDGYTFGSGTRLTVV.

The chain recombines TRBV7-2 with TRBJ1-5, with no clear D. V was cut by 2 bases and J by 0 bases, with 8 bases left in between. Germline CDR1 SGHTA, CDR2 FQGNSA. The CDR3 runs 15 residues. DNA for the CDR3: TGTGCCAGCAGCTTACACGGAAATAGCAATCAGCCCCAGCATTTT. Translating gives CASSLHGNSNQPQHF. Full variable domain (missing parts from reference TRBV7-2 and TRBJ1-5): GAGVSQSPSNKVTEKGKDVELRCDPISGHTALYWYRQSLGQGLEFLIYFQGNSAPDKSGLPSDRFSAERTGGSVSTLTIQRTQQEDSAVYLCASSLHGNSNQPQHFGDGTRLSIL.

V gene TRBV5-1 combines with J gene TRBJ1-1, with D hard to call. V gave up 5 bases and J gave up 1 base, with 12 bases separating them. CDR1 and CDR2 from the germline V gene are SGHRS and YFSETQ. There are 14 residues in the CDR3. CDR3 in DNA: TGCGCCAGCAGACCCCCCACAGAGAACACTGAAGCTTTCTTT. Its protein product is CASRPPTENTEAFF. The variable domain in full, completed from reference TRBV5-1 and TRBJ1-1, reads KAGVTQTPRYLIKTRGQQVTLSCSPISGHRSVSWYQQTPGQGLQFLFEYFSETQRNKGNFPGRFSGRQFSNSRSEMNVSTLELGDSALYLCASRPPTENTEAFFGQGTRLTVV.

The chain carries TRBV28 and TRBJ1-4; a weak D match, TRBD1 (6 bases). The V gene lost 5 bases and the J gene lost 6 bases, with 16 bases spanning the gap. This CDR3 is built from 15 residues. CDR1 is MDHEN, CDR2 SYDVKM, per germline. The DNA for the CDR3 is TGTGCCAGCAGTGAACCGAGTTGGACAGATGAAAAACTGTTTTTT. It specifies CASSEPSWTDEKLFF.

The chain carries TRBV6-5 and TRBJ2-5; D may be TRBD1 (5 bases). CDR1 is MNHEY, CDR2 SVGAGI, per germline. This CDR3 region has 15 residues. V lost 2 bases, J lost 5 bases, and 15 bases lay in between. CDR3 sequence: CASSYNAKGRETQYF. The DNA for the CDR3 is TGTGCCAGCAGTTACAACGCTAAGGGGCGGGAGACCCAGTACTTC.

The chain employs TRBV28 and TRBJ2-5, with D possibly TRBD2 on 5 matching bases. The CDR3 runs to 14 residues. Germline-derived CDR1 and CDR2 are MDHEN and SYDVKM. V lost 3 bases and J lost 1, with 9 bases in between. The CDR3 here is CASSLGSFQETQYF. DNA for the CDR3: TGTGCCAGCAGTTTGGGGAGTTTCCAAGAGACCCAGTACTTC. Filled out from reference TRBV28 and TRBJ2-5, the complete variable domain reads DVKVTQSSRYLVKRTGEKVFLECVQDMDHENMFWYRQDPGLGLRLIYFSYDVKMKEKGDIPEGYSVSREKKERFSLILESASTNQTSMYLCASSLGSFQETQYFGPGTRLLVL.